Detailed here is one T cell receptor (beta chain). The source of the sample is a study of T cell responses to AZD1222 COVID-19 vaccine. Germline V CDR1 and CDR2: WSHSY, SAAADI. This CDR3 comprises 13 residues. With 7 bases removed from V and 6 bases from J, the gap between germline ends came to 12 bases. Assay used: immunoSEQ multiplex PCR; TCRdb lists only in-frame clones, some missing. Here the sample spans some 87,000 clones, 85% to 90% being singletons. V usage is TRBV10-2 and J usage is TRBJ1-4; tentatively, D is TRBD1 (6 bases). The sequence was collected from an adult in good health. The source material was peripheral blood, sampled on day 0 of AZD1222 vaccination. CDR3 residues: CASTDRTYEKLFF. CDR3 DNA: TGCGCCAGCACCGACAGGACTTATGAAAAACTGTTTTTT.